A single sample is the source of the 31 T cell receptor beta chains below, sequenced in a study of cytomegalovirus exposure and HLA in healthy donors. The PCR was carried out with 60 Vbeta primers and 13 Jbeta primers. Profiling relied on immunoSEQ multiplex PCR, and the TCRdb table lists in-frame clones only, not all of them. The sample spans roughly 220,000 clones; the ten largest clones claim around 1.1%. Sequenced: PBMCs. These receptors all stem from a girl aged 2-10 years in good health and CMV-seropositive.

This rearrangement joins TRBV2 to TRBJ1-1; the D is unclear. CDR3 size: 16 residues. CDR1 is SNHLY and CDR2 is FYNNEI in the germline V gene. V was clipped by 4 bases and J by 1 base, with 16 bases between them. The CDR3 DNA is TGTGCCAGCAGTGTTAGCTTTGGACTTCGGAACACTGAAGCTTTCTTT. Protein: CASSVSFGLRNTEAFF.

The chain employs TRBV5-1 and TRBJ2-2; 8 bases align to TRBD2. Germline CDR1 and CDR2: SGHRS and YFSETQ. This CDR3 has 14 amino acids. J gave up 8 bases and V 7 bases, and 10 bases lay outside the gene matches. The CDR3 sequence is CASRPPAGEGELFF. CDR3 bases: TGCGCCAGCCGTCCCCCAGCGGGAGAAGGGGAGCTGTTTTTT.

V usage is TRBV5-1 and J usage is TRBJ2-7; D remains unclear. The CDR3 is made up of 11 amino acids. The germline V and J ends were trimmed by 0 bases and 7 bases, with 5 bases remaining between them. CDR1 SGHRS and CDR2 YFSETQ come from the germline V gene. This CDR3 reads CASSLDAEQYF. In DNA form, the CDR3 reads TGCGCCAGCAGCTTGGACGCGGAGCAGTACTTC.

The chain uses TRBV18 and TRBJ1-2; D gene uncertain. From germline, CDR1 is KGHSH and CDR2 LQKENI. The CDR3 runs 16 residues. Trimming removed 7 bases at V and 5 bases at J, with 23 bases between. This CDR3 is CASFPSHSLAAYGYTF. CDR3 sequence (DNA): TGTGCCAGCTTCCCCTCACACAGCCTAGCCGCTTATGGCTACACCTTC.

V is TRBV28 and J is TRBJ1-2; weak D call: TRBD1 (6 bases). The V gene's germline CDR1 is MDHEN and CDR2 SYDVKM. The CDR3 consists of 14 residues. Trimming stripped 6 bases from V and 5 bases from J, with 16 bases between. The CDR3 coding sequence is TGTGCCAGCAGCCTCCGGGACACATGGTATGGCTACACCTTC. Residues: CASSLRDTWYGYTF.

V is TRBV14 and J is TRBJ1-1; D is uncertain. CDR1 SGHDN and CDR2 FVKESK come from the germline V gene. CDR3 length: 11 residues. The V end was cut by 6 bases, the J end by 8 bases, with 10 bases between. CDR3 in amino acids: CASREGREAFF. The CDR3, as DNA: TGTGCCAGCAGGGAGGGCAGAGAAGCTTTCTTT.

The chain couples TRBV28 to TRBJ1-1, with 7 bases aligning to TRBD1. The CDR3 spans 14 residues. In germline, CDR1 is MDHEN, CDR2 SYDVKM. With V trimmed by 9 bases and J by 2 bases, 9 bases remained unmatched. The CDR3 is CASCRTGFNTEAFF. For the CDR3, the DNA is TGTGCCAGTTGCAGGACAGGATTCAACACTGAAGCTTTCTTT.

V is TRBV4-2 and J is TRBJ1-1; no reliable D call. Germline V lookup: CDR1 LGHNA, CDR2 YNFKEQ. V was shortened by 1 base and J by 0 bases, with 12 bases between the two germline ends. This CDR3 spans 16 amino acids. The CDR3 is CASSQVDQVVNTEAFF. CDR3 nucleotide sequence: TGTGCCAGCAGCCAAGTAGATCAGGTAGTGAACACTGAAGCTTTCTTT.

The DNA of the CDR3 is TGTGCCAGTACTATTGGGACAGTAATGTTACAGGGGGCGCAAACTGAAGCTTTCTTT. Translating it yields CASTIGTVMLQGAQTEAFF. The chain combines TRBV19 with TRBJ1-1, with 9 bases identical to TRBD1. Germline V gives CDR1 LNHDA, CDR2 SQIVND (reference sequence). V lost 7 bases to trimming and J lost 5 bases; unmatched junction nucleotides: 23. This CDR3 contains 19 residues.

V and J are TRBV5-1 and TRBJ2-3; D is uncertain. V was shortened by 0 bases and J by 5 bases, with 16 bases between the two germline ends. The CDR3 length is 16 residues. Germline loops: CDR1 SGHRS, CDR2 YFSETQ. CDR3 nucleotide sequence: TGCGCCAGCAGCTTGGAGTCCAGGCCGATGAGAGATACGCAGTATTTT. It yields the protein CASSLESRPMRDTQYF.

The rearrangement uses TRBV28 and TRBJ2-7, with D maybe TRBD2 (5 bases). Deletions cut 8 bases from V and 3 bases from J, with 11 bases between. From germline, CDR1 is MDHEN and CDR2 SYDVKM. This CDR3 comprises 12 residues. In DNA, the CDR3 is TGTGCCAGCTGTCAGGCGGGCTACGAGCAGTACTTC. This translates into CASCQAGYEQYF.

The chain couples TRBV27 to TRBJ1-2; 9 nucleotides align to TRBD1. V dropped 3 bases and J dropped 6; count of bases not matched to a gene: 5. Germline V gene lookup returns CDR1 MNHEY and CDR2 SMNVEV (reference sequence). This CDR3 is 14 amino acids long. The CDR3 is CASSFRQGVDGYTF. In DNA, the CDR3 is TGTGCCAGCAGTTTCCGACAGGGGGTCGATGGCTACACCTTC.

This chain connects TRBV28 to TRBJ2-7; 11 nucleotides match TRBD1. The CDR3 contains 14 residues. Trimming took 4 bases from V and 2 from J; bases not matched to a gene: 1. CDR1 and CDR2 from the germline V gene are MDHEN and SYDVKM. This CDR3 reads CASSWTGGAYEQYF. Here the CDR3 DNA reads TGTGCCAGCAGTTGGACAGGGGGCGCCTACGAGCAGTACTTC. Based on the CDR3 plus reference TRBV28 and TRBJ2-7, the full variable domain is DVKVTQSSRYLVKRTGEKVFLECVQDMDHENMFWYRQDPGLGLRLIYFSYDVKMKEKGDIPEGYSVSREKKERFSLILESASTNQTSMYLCASSWTGGAYEQYFGPGTRLTVT.

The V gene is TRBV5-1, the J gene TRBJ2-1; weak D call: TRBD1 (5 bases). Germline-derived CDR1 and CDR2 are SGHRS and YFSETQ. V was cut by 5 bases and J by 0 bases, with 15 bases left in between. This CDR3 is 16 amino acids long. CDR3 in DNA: TGCGCCAGCAGGGCCAGGGTAGATACCTCCTACAATGAGCAGTTCTTC. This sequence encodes CASRARVDTSYNEQFF.

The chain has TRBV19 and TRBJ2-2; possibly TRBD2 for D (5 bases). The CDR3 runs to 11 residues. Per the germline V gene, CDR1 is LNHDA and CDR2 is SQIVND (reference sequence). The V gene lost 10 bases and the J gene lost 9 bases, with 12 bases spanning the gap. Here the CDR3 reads CATGMPRELFF. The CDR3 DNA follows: TGTGCCACCGGGATGCCGCGGGAGCTGTTTTTT.

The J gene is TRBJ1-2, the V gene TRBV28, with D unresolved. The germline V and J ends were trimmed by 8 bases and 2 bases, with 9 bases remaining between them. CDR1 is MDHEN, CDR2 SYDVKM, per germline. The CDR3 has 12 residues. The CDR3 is CASQFMNYGYTF. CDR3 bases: TGTGCCAGCCAGTTTATGAACTATGGCTACACCTTC.

Here the CDR3 reads CASSGLSNYGYTF. The CDR3 coding sequence is TGCGCCAGCAGTGGACTTTCTAACTATGGCTACACCTTC. V gene TRBV10-2 combines with J gene TRBJ1-2; no definite D call. With 4 bases removed from V and 0 bases from J, the gap between germline ends came to 6 bases. The CDR3 is 13 amino acids. Germline CDR1 reads WSHSY; CDR2 reads SAAADI.

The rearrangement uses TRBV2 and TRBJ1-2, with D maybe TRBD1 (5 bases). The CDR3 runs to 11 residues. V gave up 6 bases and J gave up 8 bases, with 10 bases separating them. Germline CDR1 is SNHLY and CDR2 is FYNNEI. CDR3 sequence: CASRPNRGYTF. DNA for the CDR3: TGTGCCAGCAGACCAAACAGGGGCTACACCTTC.

CDR3 amino acids: CASLAWDRTNTIYF. The CDR3 DNA reads as TGTGCCAGCCTCGCGTGGGACAGAACAAACACCATATATTTT. The gene calls are TRBV6-1 and TRBJ1-3, with 7 bases identical to TRBD1. Losses at the gene ends were 8 bases for V and 6 bases for J; bases not matched to a gene: 10. CDR1 and CDR2 from the germline V gene are MNHNS and SASEGT. The CDR3 is 14 residues long.

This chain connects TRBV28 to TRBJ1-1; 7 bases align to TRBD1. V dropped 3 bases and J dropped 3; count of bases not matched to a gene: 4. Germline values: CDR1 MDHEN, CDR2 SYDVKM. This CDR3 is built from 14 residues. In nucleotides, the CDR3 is TGTGCCAGCAGTTTCCCACAGGGGTACACTGAAGCTTTCTTT. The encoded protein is CASSFPQGYTEAFF. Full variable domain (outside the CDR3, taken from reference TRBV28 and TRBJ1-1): DVKVTQSSRYLVKRTGEKVFLECVQDMDHENMFWYRQDPGLGLRLIYFSYDVKMKEKGDIPEGYSVSREKKERFSLILESASTNQTSMYLCASSFPQGYTEAFFGQGTRLTVV.

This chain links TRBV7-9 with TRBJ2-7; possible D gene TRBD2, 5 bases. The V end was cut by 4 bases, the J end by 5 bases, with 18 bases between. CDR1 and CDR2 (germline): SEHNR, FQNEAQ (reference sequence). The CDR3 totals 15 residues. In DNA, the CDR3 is TGTGCCAGCAGCTCGGGAAACCCGTCGGTGAACGAGCAGTACTTC. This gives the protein CASSSGNPSVNEQYF.

CDR3 nucleotide sequence: TGCGCCAGCAGCCTTACCCAGGGGGCTCACGAGCAGTACTTC. As protein: CASSLTQGAHEQYF. This sequence joins TRBV5-1 and TRBJ2-7, with TRBD1 matching 8 bases. Losses at the gene ends were 4 bases for V and 5 bases for J; bases not matched to a gene: 8. The V gene's germline CDR1 is SGHRS and CDR2 YFSETQ. This CDR3 comprises 14 residues.

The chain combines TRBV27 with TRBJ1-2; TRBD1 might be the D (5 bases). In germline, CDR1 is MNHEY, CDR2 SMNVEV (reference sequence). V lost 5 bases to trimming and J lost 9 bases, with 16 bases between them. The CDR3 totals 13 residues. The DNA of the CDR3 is TGTGCCAGCAGTCCCTACAGGACAAGAAGCTACACCTTC. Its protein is CASSPYRTRSYTF.

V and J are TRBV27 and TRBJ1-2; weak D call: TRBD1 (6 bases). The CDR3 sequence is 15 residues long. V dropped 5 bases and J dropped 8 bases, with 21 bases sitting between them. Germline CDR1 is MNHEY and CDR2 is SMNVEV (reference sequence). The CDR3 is CASSIIGGPGTGYTF. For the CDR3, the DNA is TGTGCCAGCAGTATTATAGGGGGACCTGGGACCGGCTACACCTTC.

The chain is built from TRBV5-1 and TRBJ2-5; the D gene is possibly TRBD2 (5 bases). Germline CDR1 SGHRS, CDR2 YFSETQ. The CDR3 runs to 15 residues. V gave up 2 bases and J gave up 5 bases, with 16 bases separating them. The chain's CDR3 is CASSLSGRQWETQYF. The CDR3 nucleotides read TGCGCCAGCAGCTTAAGCGGCCGCCAATGGGAGACCCAGTACTTC.

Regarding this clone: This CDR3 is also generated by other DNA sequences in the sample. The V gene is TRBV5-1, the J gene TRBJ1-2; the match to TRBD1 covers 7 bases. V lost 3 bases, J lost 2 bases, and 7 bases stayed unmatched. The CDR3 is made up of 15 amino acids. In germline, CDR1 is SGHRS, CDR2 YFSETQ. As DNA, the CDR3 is TGCGCCAGCAGCTCTAGACAGGGTCAGAACTATGGCTACACCTTC. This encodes CASSSRQGQNYGYTF.

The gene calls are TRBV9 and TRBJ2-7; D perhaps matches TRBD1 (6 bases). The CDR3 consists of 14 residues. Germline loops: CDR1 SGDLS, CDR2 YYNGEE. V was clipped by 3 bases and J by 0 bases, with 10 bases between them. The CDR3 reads CASSALDSSYEQYF. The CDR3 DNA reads TGTGCCAGCAGCGCGTTGGACAGCTCCTACGAGCAGTACTTC.

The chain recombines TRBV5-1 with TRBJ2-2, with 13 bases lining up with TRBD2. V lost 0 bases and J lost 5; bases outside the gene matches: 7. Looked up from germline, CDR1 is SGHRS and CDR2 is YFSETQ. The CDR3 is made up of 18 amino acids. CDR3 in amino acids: CASSLGWTSGSKTGELFF. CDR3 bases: TGCGCCAGCAGCTTGGGGTGGACTAGCGGGAGTAAGACCGGGGAGCTGTTTTTT.

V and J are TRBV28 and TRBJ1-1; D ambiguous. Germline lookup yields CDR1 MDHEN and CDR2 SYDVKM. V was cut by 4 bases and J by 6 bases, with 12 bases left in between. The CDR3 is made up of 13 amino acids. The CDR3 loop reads CASSSQVKAEAFF. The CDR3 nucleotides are TGTGCCAGCAGTTCCCAGGTTAAAGCTGAAGCTTTCTTT.

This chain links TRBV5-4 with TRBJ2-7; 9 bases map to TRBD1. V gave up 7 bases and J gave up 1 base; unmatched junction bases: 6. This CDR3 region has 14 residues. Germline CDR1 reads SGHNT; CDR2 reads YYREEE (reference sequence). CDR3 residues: CASRRDRASYEQYF. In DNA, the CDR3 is TGTGCCAGCCGCCGGGACAGGGCATCCTACGAGCAGTACTTC.

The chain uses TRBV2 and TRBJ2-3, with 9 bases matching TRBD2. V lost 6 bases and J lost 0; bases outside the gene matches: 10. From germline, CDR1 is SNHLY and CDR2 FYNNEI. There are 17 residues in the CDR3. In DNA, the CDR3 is TGTGCCAGCAGAAAGCTAGCGGGACCTTCTAGCACAGATACGCAGTATTTT. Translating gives CASRKLAGPSSTDTQYF.